The entry below describes one T cell receptor beta chain. This sample was included in a study of PD-1 blockade in classical Hodgkin lymphoma. Looked up from germline, CDR1 is SGHVS and CDR2 is FNYEAQ. V was pared by 5 bases and J by 4 bases, with 7 bases of the junction left unmatched. CDR3 length: 15 residues. The protocol was immunoSEQ multiplex PCR, while the TCRdb copy is restricted to in-frame clones and leaves out a portion. The sample consists of roughly 24,000 clones, more than 65% of them appearing once. Time point of the sample: cycle 4 day 1 (C4D1), after 6 weeks of nivolumab. In every patient, relapse followed autologous stem cell transplantation, while exposure to brentuximab vedotin differed.

The genes are TRBV7-6 and TRBJ1-4; 7 bases align to TRBD1. This receptor was taken from a human donor with classical Hodgkin lymphoma. The input for sequencing was peripheral blood mononuclear cells (PBMCs), taken before the fourth cycle of nivolumab. The CDR3 spells CASSPPGQHNEKLFF. The DNA for the CDR3 is TGTGCCAGCAGCCCTCCGGGACAGCATAATGAAAAACTGTTTTTT. Together with reference TRBV7-6 and TRBJ1-4, the CDR3 gives the full variable domain: GAGVSQSPRYKVTKRGQDVALRCDPISGHVSLYWYRQALGQGPEFLTYFNYEAQQDKSGLPNDRFSAERPEGSISTLTIQRTEQRDSAMYRCASSPPGQHNEKLFFGSGTQLSVL.